This T cell receptor (beta chain) is drawn from a study of T cell repertoires in cytomegalovirus infection. Study in general: Public TCR beta signatures provided an indication of both CMV infection and a matching HLA type.

TCRdb used MiXCR to reprocess the reads, holding one entry per CDR3 protein. The data contain about 490,000 distinct CDR3 sequences, 11% of them singletons. V lost 2 bases, J lost 4 bases, and 10 bases stayed unmatched. The CDR3 has 15 amino acids. The V gene's germline CDR1 is DFQATT and CDR2 SNEGSKA (reference sequence). About this clonotype itself: What it recognizes is unknown.

Findings and limits, study-wide: Using cumulative public TCR beta family frequency, the authors identified those who carried CMV together with the relevant HLA. HLA-C-restricted TCR beta clonotypes specific for CMV led the ex vivo response.

The clonotype was recovered from a human donor in good health (CMV status not recorded). Some clones in this sample may be carry-over from other donors' samples. V is TRBV20-1 and J is TRBJ2-7; 8 bases map to TRBD1. Sample: PBMCs. The CDR3 spells CSARRGTGRWYEQYF. The DNA for the CDR3 is TGCAGTGCTAGAAGGGGGACAGGTCGTTGGTACGAGCAGTACTTC.